The rows below give T cell receptor beta chains drawn from one sample of a study of glioma-infiltrating T cells. TCRdb re-analysed the multiplex PCR reads in MiXCR, keeping a single row per CDR3 protein. The sample records about 110,000 distinct CDR3 sequences, 25% being singletons. The source material was glioma tissue, nonneoplastic brain tissue, or PBMCs (not recorded which). Every receptor here comes from a human donor with low-grade glioma or glioblastoma, undergoing nonglioma brain surgery, or in good health (not recorded which). The CDR3 runs from the conserved cysteine through the conserved F or W. Each record gives: D gene, J gene, clone size, V gene, CDR3 protein, CDR3 DNA. The D gene is left open where the match is weak. Size values are once, few and many counts, or a class for expanded clones, and some rows have none.

.	TRBJ1-2	many	TRBV28	CASSLGGLYGYTF	TGTGCCAGCAGTTTGGGGGGCCTGTATGGCTACACCTTC
.	TRBJ2-3	.	TRBV15	CATSLTLLARADTQYF	TGTGCCACCAGCTTAACGCTGCTAGCGCGGGCAGATACACAGTATTTT
.	TRBJ1-5	many	TRBV4-3	CASSQDTFQPQHF	TGCGCCAGCAGCCAAGATACGTTTCAGCCCCAGCATTTT
TRBD1	TRBJ2-1	many	TRBV20-1	CSARSFTGGADEQFF	TGCAGTGCTAGGAGTTTCACAGGGGGCGCGGATGAGCAGTTCTTC
TRBD2	TRBJ2-2	many	TRBV4-1	CASSQEPTRSGGRGFF	TGCGCCAGCAGCCAAGAACCCACACGGAGCGGGGGTCGGGGGTTTTTT
.	TRBJ1-4	.	TRBV5-1	CASSPGRDNEKLFF	TGCGCCAGCAGCCCAGGACGGGATAATGAAAAACTGTTTTTT
.	TRBJ2-1	many	TRBV20-1	CSARVGSSSYNEQFF	TGCAGTGCTAGAGTTGGGAGTAGCTCCTACAATGAGCAGTTCTTC
.	TRBJ2-7	.	TRBV4-1	CASSLRVTLENYEQYF	TGCGCCAGCAGCCTGAGGGTCACCTTAGAGAACTACGAGCAGTACTTC
.	TRBJ2-1	.	TRBV7-2	CASSFYICSARDQTSGTRNEQFF	.
.	TRBJ1-6	few	TRBV4-3	CASSTGTWAGTYNSPLHF	TGCGCCAGCAGCACCGGGACCTGGGCCGGCACCTATAATTCACCCCTCCACTTT
.	TRBJ2-1	few	TRBV3-1	CASSLLSSGHEQFF	TGTGCCAGCAGCCTGCTCTCCTCGGGTCATGAGCAGTTCTTC
.	TRBJ2-1	few	TRBV4-3	CASGTGDGDSYNEQFF	TGCGCCAGCGGGACGGGGGACGGGGACTCCTACAATGAGCAGTTCTTC
TRBD1	TRBJ2-5	many	TRBV6-1	CASSSFGTASQETQYF	TGTGCCAGCAGTAGTTTCGGGACAGCCAGCCAAGAGACCCAGTACTTC
TRBD2	TRBJ2-1	many	TRBV28	CASSPRSGRPHEQFF	TGTGCCAGCAGCCCTAGGAGCGGGAGGCCCCATGAGCAGTTCTTC
TRBD2	TRBJ2-1	many	TRBV12-3/TRBV12-4	CASILAGLAGDEQFF	TGTGCCAGCATTCTTGCGGGACTAGCGGGAGATGAGCAGTTCTTC
.	TRBJ2-3	few	TRBV7-9	CASSPHRGTDTQYF	TGTGCCAGCAGCCCCCACCGGGGCACAGATACGCAGTATTTT
.	TRBJ1-5	many	TRBV7-2	CASSLAGYSNQPQHF	TGTGCCAGCAGCTTGGCAGGGTATAGCAATCAGCCCCAGCATTTT
.	TRBJ2-1	many	TRBV3-1	CASRPTGTKPYNEQFF	TGTGCCAGCAGACCAACCGGGACCAAACCTTACAATGAGCAGTTCTTC
TRBD2	TRBJ2-5	many	TRBV5-8	CASSLAVIPGEGGETQYF	TGTGCCAGCAGCTTGGCAGTGATCCCCGGGGAGGGTGGAGAGACCCAGTACTTC
TRBD2	TRBJ2-3	many	TRBV7-2	CASSTGTSGRQDTQYF	TGTGCCAGCAGCACCGGGACTAGCGGGAGGCAGGATACGCAGTATTTT